Listed here are 20 T cell receptor beta chains from one sample, sequenced in a study of blood T cell repertoires in COVID-19. Only in-frame clones appear in the TCRdb table, and some are missing; sequencing was by immunoSEQ multiplex PCR. The top ten hold roughly 15% of the sample, which has 100,000 to 150,000 clones, around 85% seen once. Sequencing used peripheral blood. The source of these receptors is a woman aged 50 to 60 with acute or convalescent COVID-19.

The genes are TRBV12-5 and TRBJ1-5; 7 nucleotides line up with TRBD1. CDR1 is LGHNT and CDR2 is FRNRAP in the germline V gene. With 6 bases clipped from V and 4 bases from J, the junction kept 9 bases outside the gene matches. The length of the CDR3 is 15 residues. DNA for the CDR3: TGTGCTAGTGGGAGAGGGGGCTTCACAAATCAGCCCCAGCATTTT. Encoded protein: CASGRGGFTNQPQHF.

In DNA form, the CDR3 reads TGTGCCAGCAGCGCCTCGCCAGGGGGCGGAATAACCGCGACTAATGAAAAACTGTTTTTT. Translated, it gives CASSASPGGGITATNEKLFF. V gene TRBV9 combines with J gene TRBJ1-4; 8 positions match TRBD1. This CDR3 has 20 amino acids. Germline lookup yields CDR1 SGDLS and CDR2 YYNGEE. Trimming cost V 3 bases and J 2 bases; bases outside gene matches: 18.

The J gene is TRBJ1-3, the V gene TRBV6-6; a possible D gene is TRBD1 (5 bases). The CDR3 consists of 19 residues. V was trimmed by 6 bases and J by 0 bases, leaving 24 bases between them. The V gene's germline CDR1 is MNHNY and CDR2 SVGAGI (reference sequence). The CDR3 DNA reads TGTGCCAGCAGCTATTATGGAAGCGGGGGAAGCGGCTCTGGAAACACCATATATTTT. It codes for CASSYYGSGGSGSGNTIYF.

CDR3 sequence reads: CASTRRRGESSYNSPLHF. Here the CDR3 DNA reads TGTGCCAGCACCCGCCGCCGGGGGGAGAGCTCCTATAATTCACCCCTCCACTTT. The rearrangement uses TRBV27 and TRBJ1-6; D might be TRBD1 (5 bases). Looked up from germline, CDR1 is MNHEY and CDR2 is SMNVEV (reference sequence). The V end was cut by 7 bases, the J end by 0 bases, with 19 bases between. This CDR3 spans 18 amino acids.

The chain recombines TRBV3-1 (or the pseudogene TRBV3-2) with TRBJ1-1; the D gene is possibly TRBD1 (6 bases). V gave up 4 bases and J gave up 3 bases, with 15 bases separating them. This CDR3 is built from 15 residues. Per the germline V gene, CDR1 is LGHDT and CDR2 is YNNKEL (reference sequence). DNA for the CDR3: TGTGCCAGCAGCCCCCGGACAGAAATTTACACTGAAGCTTTCTTT. Translated, it gives CASSPRTEIYTEAFF.

V and J are TRBV18 and TRBJ2-1; 8 bases line up with TRBD1. CDR1 and CDR2 (germline): KGHSH, LQKENI. The CDR3 is made up of 14 amino acids. Trimming took 4 bases from V and 7 from J; bases not matched to a gene: 6. The CDR3 bases are TGTGCCAGCTCACTTGGACAGGGTGATAATGAGCAGTTCTTC. This translates into CASSLGQGDNEQFF. Full variable domain (remainder filled in from reference TRBV18 and TRBJ2-1): NAGVMQNPRHLVRRRGQEARLRCSPMKGHSHVYWYRQLPEEGLKFMVYLQKENIIDESGMPKERFSAEFPKEGPSILRIQQVVRGDSAAYFCASSLGQGDNEQFFGPGTRLTVL.

The gene calls are TRBV6-5 and TRBJ1-3, with 8 bases that match TRBD1. The CDR3 has 14 residues. V lost 7 bases and J lost 4; bases outside the gene matches: 6. Germline CDR1 is MNHEY and CDR2 is SVGAGI. The CDR3 spells CASNQGARGNTIYF. Written as DNA, the CDR3 is TGTGCCAGCAATCAGGGGGCGAGGGGAAACACCATATATTTT.

This chain connects TRBV5-1 to TRBJ1-1; TRBD1 matches 9 bases. The CDR3 loop spans 15 amino acids. Germline values: CDR1 SGHRS, CDR2 YFSETQ. With V trimmed by 3 bases and J by 5 bases, 8 bases remained unmatched. CDR3 in amino acids: CASSYPGTGSTEAFF. DNA of the CDR3: TGCGCCAGCAGCTACCCCGGGACAGGGTCGACTGAAGCTTTCTTT.

This chain connects TRBV11-3 to TRBJ1-1, with 8 bases lining up with TRBD1. The CDR3 has 15 amino acids. With V trimmed by 1 base and J by 3 bases, 4 bases remained unmatched. CDR1 is SGHNT and CDR2 is YENEEA in the germline V gene. The CDR3 bases are TGTGCCAGCAGCTTAGGCAGGGGGCGAGACACTGAAGCTTTCTTT. Its protein product is CASSLGRGRDTEAFF.

The chain recombines TRBV15 with TRBJ1-2; 8 bases line up with TRBD1. V lost 3 bases, J lost 2 bases, and 2 bases stayed unmatched. CDR3 size: 14 residues. The germline V gene has CDR1 LNHNV and CDR2 YYDKDF (reference sequence). For the CDR3, the DNA is TGTGCCACCAGCAGGGGGACAGGAAACTATGGCTACACCTTC. It codes for CATSRGTGNYGYTF.

V is TRBV5-5 and J is TRBJ1-1; TRBD1 might be the D (6 bases). The V end lost 0 bases, the J end lost 5 bases, and 14 bases lay between the germline ends. The V gene's germline CDR1 is SGHKS and CDR2 YYEKEE (reference sequence). This CDR3 is 15 amino acids long. In DNA, the CDR3 is TGTGCCAGCAGCTTGGTTCGTACAGGGCGGACTGAAGCTTTCTTT. Protein: CASSLVRTGRTEAFF.

The V call is TRBV15, the J call TRBJ2-7, with D perhaps TRBD1 (6 bases). The germline gives CDR1 LNHNV, CDR2 YYDKDF (reference sequence). Between the trimmed V and J ends, which lost 0 bases and 3 bases, there was a span of 12 bases. The CDR3 length is 15 residues. CDR3 region: CATSRDIGGDYEQYF. Here the CDR3 DNA reads TGTGCCACCAGCAGAGATATAGGGGGTGACTACGAGCAGTACTTC.

The rearrangement links TRBV5-6 to TRBJ2-3; D unclear. The CDR3 is 15 residues long. V was cut by 1 base and J by 0 bases, with 9 bases left in between. Germline values: CDR1 SGHDT, CDR2 YYEEEE. The CDR3 bases are TGTGCCAGCAGCTTGAGTCAGACTAGCACAGATACGCAGTATTTT. Its translation is CASSLSQTSTDTQYF.

The chain uses TRBV7-8 and TRBJ1-6; 7 bases map to TRBD1. Germline CDR1 and CDR2: SGHVS and FQNEAQ. Unmatched junction bases numbered 17, after V lost 5 bases and J lost 16 bases. The CDR3 has 15 amino acids. The CDR3 spells CASSSTAGTAVALHF. The DNA of the CDR3 is TGTGCCAGCAGCAGTACCGCCGGGACAGCCGTGGCACTCCACTTT.

This clone was found a few times. The chain is built from TRBV6-5 and TRBJ2-7, with 10 bases lining up with TRBD2. The V and J ends lost 6 bases and 2 bases, in that order; junction bases with no gene match: 4. Germline CDR1 reads MNHEY; CDR2 reads SVGAGI. There are 14 residues in the CDR3. The DNA for the CDR3 is TGTGCCAGCAGACCGACTAGCGGGCCCTACGAGCAGTACTTC. Encoded protein: CASRPTSGPYEQYF.

This sequence joins TRBV6-6 and TRBJ1-2; 8 nucleotides match TRBD1. Germline V gene sequence: CDR1 MNHNY, CDR2 SVGAGI (reference sequence). V shed 9 bases and J 4 bases; nucleotides not matched to a gene: 10. The CDR3 is 14 residues long. The DNA of the CDR3 is TGTGCCAGTCGGACAAATACAGGGGGCTATGGCTACACCTTC. Translated: CASRTNTGGYGYTF.

This rearrangement joins TRBV7-8 to TRBJ1-4; possibly TRBD1 for D (6 bases). Germline assignment: CDR1 SGHVS and CDR2 FQNEAQ. Trimming shortened V by 2 bases and J by 4 bases, and 14 bases separated the two germline ends. The CDR3 spans 16 residues. In DNA, the CDR3 is TGTGCCAGCAGCTTAACGGCAGGGGCCGGTAATGAAAAACTGTTTTTT. Its protein product is CASSLTAGAGNEKLFF.

This sequence joins TRBV6-2 or TRBV6-3 and TRBJ2-7, with TRBD2 as a possible D gene (6 bases). Trimming removed 4 bases at V and 6 bases at J, with 16 bases between. Germline V gene sequence: CDR1 MNHEY, CDR2 SVGEGT. This CDR3 spans 14 amino acids. CDR3 loop: CASSLIGGESEQYF. The CDR3 nucleotides are TGTGCCAGCAGTTTAATAGGCGGGGAGAGCGAGCAGTACTTC.

This chain links TRBV30 with TRBJ2-3, with 9 nucleotides matching TRBD2. The CDR3 totals 16 residues. V dropped 4 bases and J dropped 7; count of bases not matched to a gene: 15. CDR1 is GTSNPN and CDR2 is SVGIG in the germline V gene (reference sequence). In DNA, the CDR3 is TGTGCCTGGACGCTCGGGGGCGCGGGGGGGCAAAATACGCAGTATTTT. Protein: CAWTLGGAGGQNTQYF. The full variable domain, its missing parts supplied by reference TRBV30 and TRBJ2-3, is SQTIHQWPATLVQPVGSPLSLECTVEGTSNPNLYWYRQAAGRGLQLLFYSVGIGQISSEVPQNLSASRPQDRQFILSSKKLLLSDSGFYLCAWTLGGAGGQNTQYFGPGTRLTVL.

The chain combines TRBV5-6 with TRBJ1-6; D is possibly TRBD1 (6 bases). Trimming removed 4 bases from V and 4 bases from J, with 9 bases in between. From germline, CDR1 is SGHDT and CDR2 YYEEEE. CDR3 length: 14 residues. CDR3 nucleotides: TGTGCCAGCAGCCCCAGGGGTTATAATTCACCCCTCCACTTT. Protein sequence: CASSPRGYNSPLHF.